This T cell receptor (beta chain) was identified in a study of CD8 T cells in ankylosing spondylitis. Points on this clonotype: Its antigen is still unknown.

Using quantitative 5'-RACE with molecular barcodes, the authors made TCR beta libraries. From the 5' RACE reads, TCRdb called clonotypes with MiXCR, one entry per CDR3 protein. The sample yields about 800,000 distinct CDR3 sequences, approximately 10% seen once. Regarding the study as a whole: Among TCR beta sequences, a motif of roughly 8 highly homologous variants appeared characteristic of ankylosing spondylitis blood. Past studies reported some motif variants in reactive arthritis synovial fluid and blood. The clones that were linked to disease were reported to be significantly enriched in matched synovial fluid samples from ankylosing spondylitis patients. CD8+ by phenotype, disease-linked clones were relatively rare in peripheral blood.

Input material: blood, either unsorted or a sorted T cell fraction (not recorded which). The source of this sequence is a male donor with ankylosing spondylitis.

CDR3 DNA: TGTGCCAGCAGTCCTACTAGCGGGAGAAACCACAATGAGCAGTTCTTC. This codes for CASSPTSGRNHNEQFF. The rearrangement uses TRBV25-1 and TRBJ2-1; 11 bases fit TRBD2. This CDR3 spans 16 amino acids. V trimming: 5 bases; J trimming: 5 bases; junction bases outside the gene matches: 8. Per germline, CDR1 MGHDK and CDR2 SYGVNS. Complete variable domain (other parts from reference TRBV25-1 and TRBJ2-1): EADIYQTPRYLVIGTGKKITLECSQTMGHDKMYWYQQDPGMELHLIHYSYGVNSTEKGDLSSESTVSRIRTEHFPLTLESARPSHTSQYLCASSPTSGRNHNEQFFGPGTRLTVL.